Following are 27 T cell receptor beta chains from one sample sequenced in a study of blood T cell repertoires in COVID-19 (TCRdb year 2020). The library was made by the immunoSEQ multiplex PCR assay. This immuneACCESS table, as held by TCRdb, lists in-frame sequences with V and J called but not all clones. Of the missing ones, under half trace to an unresolved V gene in checked studies; the others have no known cause. The sample table holds 150,000 to 200,000 clones, of which 70% to 90% were seen once. Roughly 9.7% of the sample is in the top ten clones. The specimen was peripheral blood. The receptors were gathered from a human donor with active or convalescent COVID-19. The donor label of this sample is uncertain.

V is TRBV4-2 and J is TRBJ2-5; D gene uncertain. The V end lost 1 base, the J end lost 3 bases, and 12 bases lay between the germline ends. Germline CDR1 reads LGHNA; CDR2 reads YNFKEQ. The CDR3 is 15 amino acids. For the CDR3, the DNA is TGTGCCAGCAGCCAAGGAAGCCTCTTAGAAGAGACCCAGTACTTC. Amino acid sequence: CASSQGSLLEETQYF.

This chain uses TRBV30 with TRBJ1-2, with 10 bases that match TRBD1. Germline V gene data show CDR1 as GTSNPN and CDR2 as SVGIG (reference sequence). The CDR3 sequence is 15 residues long. After removal of 2 bases from V and 4 bases from J, the junction contained 7 bases not matched to a gene. The DNA for the CDR3 is TGTGCCTGGAGTCTTACGACAGGGGGCTTCTATGGCTACACCTTC. It is translated as CAWSLTTGGFYGYTF.

This chain connects TRBV5-4 to TRBJ2-1, with D possibly being TRBD2 (5 bases). V was trimmed by 0 bases and J by 0 bases, leaving 7 bases between them. The CDR3 consists of 15 residues. Germline V gene data show CDR1 as SGHNT and CDR2 as YYREEE (reference sequence). CDR3 sequence reads: CASSLERSSYNEQFF. The CDR3 DNA sequence: TGTGCCAGCAGCTTGGAGCGGAGCTCCTACAATGAGCAGTTCTTC.

This chain joins TRBV6-6 and TRBJ1-2; D is possibly TRBD1 (5 bases). V lost 0 bases to trimming and J lost 9 bases, with 8 bases between them. Germline V CDR1 and CDR2: MNHNY, SVGAGI (reference sequence). The CDR3 extends over 12 amino acids. The CDR3 sequence: CASSYSGASYTF. The CDR3 DNA sequence: TGTGCCAGCAGTTACTCTGGGGCCAGCTACACCTTC.

This sequence joins TRBV11-2 and TRBJ2-5; 9 nucleotides line up with TRBD2. This CDR3 is 17 amino acids long. J was trimmed by 2 bases and V by 1 base; bases with no gene match: 8. Germline assignment: CDR1 SGHAT and CDR2 FQNNGV. CDR3 protein: CASSLVGSGSWQETQYF. The CDR3 DNA is TGTGCCAGCAGCTTAGTGGGTAGCGGGAGCTGGCAAGAGACCCAGTACTTC.

The J gene is TRBJ1-2, the V gene TRBV9, with D perhaps TRBD1 (6 bases). The length of the CDR3 is 12 residues. Germline CDR1 and CDR2: SGDLS and YYNGEE. V was trimmed by 3 bases and J by 5 bases, leaving 8 bases between them. CDR3 in DNA: TGTGCCAGCAGCGCCGGACAGTATGGCTACACCTTC. Amino acids: CASSAGQYGYTF.

This chain links TRBV28 with TRBJ2-2; unclear D gene. The CDR3 contains 14 residues. The germline CDR1 and CDR2 sequences are MDHEN and SYDVKM. V lost 0 bases, J lost 1 base, and 3 bases lay in between. In nucleotides, the CDR3 is TGTGCCAGCAGTTTATGGAGGAACACCGGGGAGCTGTTTTTT. It encodes CASSLWRNTGELFF.

This clone was counted a single time. V and J are TRBV6-5 and TRBJ1-2; possible D gene TRBD1, 6 bases. CDR3 length: 15 amino acids. Trimming took 1 base from V and 0 from J, leaving 9 bases between them. Germline V gives CDR1 MNHEY, CDR2 SVGAGI. CDR3 in amino acids: CASSYFQGTNYGYTF. The CDR3 nucleotides read TGTGCCAGCAGTTACTTCCAGGGGACTAACTATGGCTACACCTTC.

This clone has just one count. The chain has TRBV5-1 and TRBJ2-7; D might be TRBD1 (5 bases). From germline, CDR1 is SGHRS and CDR2 YFSETQ. Between the trimmed V and J ends, which lost 0 bases and 2 bases, there was a span of 15 bases. The CDR3 is 16 residues long. The CDR3 protein is CASSLAGATGTYEQYF. CDR3 sequence (DNA): TGCGCCAGCAGCTTGGCCGGCGCTACAGGTACCTACGAGCAGTACTTC.

The chain recombines TRBV5-1 with TRBJ1-5; perhaps TRBD1 as D (6 bases). V was shortened by 4 bases and J by 3 bases, with 14 bases between the two germline ends. Germline V gene sequence: CDR1 SGHRS, CDR2 YFSETQ. The length of the CDR3 is 15 residues. The CDR3 region has the DNA TGCGCCAGCAGCGCCGACGGACAGTTCAATCAGCCCCAGCATTTT. Protein product: CASSADGQFNQPQHF.

The V call is TRBV28, the J call TRBJ1-6; D may be TRBD1 (5 bases). Trimming removed 5 bases at V and 8 bases at J, with 10 bases between. Germline V lookup: CDR1 MDHEN, CDR2 SYDVKM. CDR3 length: 13 amino acids. The CDR3 loop is CASSDVGDSPLHF. CDR3 sequence (DNA): TGTGCCAGCAGTGATGTAGGGGATTCACCCCTCCACTTT.

The chain couples TRBV5-4 to TRBJ2-7; 10 positions match TRBD2. The CDR3 contains 13 residues. The V gene's germline CDR1 is SGHNT and CDR2 YYREEE (reference sequence). The J segment lost 1 base and the V segment lost 5 bases, leaving 0 bases of the junction unmatched. The CDR3, as DNA: TGTGCCAGCAGACTAGCGGGGTCCTACGAGCAGTACTTC. It codes for CASRLAGSYEQYF.

This clone was counted a few times. The J gene is TRBJ2-3, the V gene TRBV29-1, with D perhaps TRBD2 (7 bases). The ends were cut back, 7 bases at V and 3 bases at J, with 17 bases in the middle. There are 14 residues in the CDR3. The V gene's germline CDR1 is SQVTM and CDR2 ANQGSEA. CDR3 sequence reads: CSAPRGGATDTQYF. In DNA, the CDR3 is TGCAGCGCCCCCCGTGGGGGGGCTACAGATACGCAGTATTTT.

The gene calls are TRBV5-1 and TRBJ2-1; 10 bases fit TRBD2. The CDR3 is 18 amino acids. V dropped 1 base and J dropped 1; count of bases not matched to a gene: 8. Germline V gives CDR1 SGHRS, CDR2 YFSETQ. DNA for the CDR3: TGCGCCAGCAGCTTGAGCGGGGGGGGACAAAGTTCCTACAATGAGCAGTTCTTC. Its translation is CASSLSGGGQSSYNEQFF.

This chain connects TRBV18 to TRBJ2-2, with TRBD1 identical over 7 bases. Germline V lookup: CDR1 KGHSH, CDR2 LQKENI. The J segment lost 7 bases and the V segment lost 6 bases, leaving 5 bases of the junction unmatched. The CDR3 is 13 amino acids. The DNA of the CDR3 is TGTGCCAGCTCTCCGGACAGGCACGGGGAGCTGTTTTTT. Protein: CASSPDRHGELFF.

This sequence joins TRBV18 and TRBJ2-7; 10 bases are a match to TRBD1. The CDR3 is 17 amino acids. V was pared by 3 bases and J by 3 bases, with 11 bases of the junction left unmatched. CDR1 and CDR2 (germline): KGHSH, LQKENI. CDR3 loop: CASSPPLRDRGLYEQYF. DNA of the CDR3: TGTGCCAGCTCACCTCCCCTCCGGGACAGGGGACTCTACGAGCAGTACTTC.

The chain has TRBV18 and TRBJ2-1, with 7 bases that match TRBD1. The ends lost 4 bases at V and 4 bases at J; junction bases unmatched: 10. Germline CDR1 reads KGHSH; CDR2 reads LQKENI. This CDR3 spans 16 amino acids. In nucleotides, the CDR3 is TGTGCCAGCTCACTGACAGGGTACGGGATGTACAATGAGCAGTTCTTC. It specifies CASSLTGYGMYNEQFF. Combining the CDR3 with reference TRBV18 and TRBJ2-1 gives the whole variable domain NAGVMQNPRHLVRRRGQEARLRCSPMKGHSHVYWYRQLPEEGLKFMVYLQKENIIDESGMPKERFSAEFPKEGPSILRIQQVVRGDSAAYFCASSLTGYGMYNEQFFGPGTRLTVL.

This clone turned up a few times. V usage is TRBV9 and J usage is TRBJ2-7, with D possibly matching TRBD2 (5 bases). V lost 5 bases and J lost 4, with 13 bases in between. The CDR3 spans 13 residues. The germline CDR1 and CDR2 sequences are SGDLS and YYNGEE. The CDR3: CASSPGSGYEQYF. CDR3 DNA sequence: TGTGCCAGCAGTCCAGGATCGGGATACGAGCAGTACTTC.

The chain recombines TRBV28 with TRBJ1-2; D is ambiguous. V was pared by 8 bases and J by 5 bases, with 15 bases between. Germline CDR1 reads MDHEN; CDR2 reads SYDVKM. CDR3 length: 13 amino acids. The CDR3, as DNA: TGTGCCAGCTCACTAAGGCGCCTATATGGCTACACCTTC. This translates into CASSLRRLYGYTF.

The count of this clone is one. CDR3 nucleotides: TGTGCCAGCAGTTCCCTAAGCGAGCAGTACTTC. This sequence encodes CASSSLSEQYF. The chain employs TRBV6-5 and TRBJ2-7; D is ambiguous. CDR1 MNHEY and CDR2 SVGAGI come from the germline V gene. The CDR3 has 11 residues. The V and J ends lost 4 bases and 6 bases respectively, with 7 bases between them.

This clone was picked up a small number of times. The rearrangement uses TRBV11-2 and TRBJ2-7; TRBD2 matches at 9 bases. Germline V gene lookup returns CDR1 SGHAT and CDR2 FQNNGV. The CDR3 covers 15 residues. With V trimmed by 2 bases and J by 5 bases, 7 bases remained unmatched. This chain's CDR3 is CASSLREAGGHEQYF. As DNA, the CDR3 is TGTGCCAGCAGCTTACGGGAAGCGGGAGGCCACGAGCAGTACTTC.

The V and J genes are TRBV5-4 and TRBJ2-2; 10 bases align to TRBD1. This CDR3 region has 17 residues. The germline V gene has CDR1 SGHNT and CDR2 YYREEE (reference sequence). V lost 5 bases and J lost 1; bases outside the gene matches: 8. The DNA for the CDR3 is TGTGCCAGCAGTCCGACAGGGGGCGCAAGGAACACCGGGGAGCTGTTTTTT. Its translation is CASSPTGGARNTGELFF.

Here the CDR3 DNA reads TGTGCCAGCAGTACGGGGTGGAATGAGCAGTTCTTC. This translates into CASSTGWNEQFF. The J gene is TRBJ2-1, the V gene TRBV28, with D tentatively TRBD2 (5 bases). The CDR3 is 12 residues long. With 5 bases removed from V and 7 bases from J, the gap between germline ends came to 9 bases. Per the germline V gene, CDR1 is MDHEN and CDR2 is SYDVKM.

The chain carries TRBV19 and TRBJ2-6, with a weak D call TRBD1 (5 bases). The length of the CDR3 is 15 residues. V was clipped by 5 bases and J by 2 bases, with 10 bases between them. Germline V lookup: CDR1 LNHDA, CDR2 SQIVND (reference sequence). CDR3 region: CASSPQGPGANVLTF. CDR3 nucleotide sequence: TGTGCCAGTAGTCCTCAGGGTCCTGGGGCCAACGTCCTGACTTTC.

The DNA of the CDR3 is TGTGCCTGGGAGACAGGGGGGACCTACGAGCAGTACTTC. Translating it yields CAWETGGTYEQYF. This chain uses TRBV30 with TRBJ2-7; 9 nucleotides align to TRBD1. This CDR3 has 13 amino acids. The germline gives CDR1 GTSNPN, CDR2 SVGIG (reference sequence). Germline trimming cut 5 bases from V and 2 bases from J; bases unmatched to any gene: 4.

The chain couples TRBV5-1 to TRBJ2-2; D perhaps matches TRBD1 (5 bases). V lost 3 bases and J lost 4, with 13 bases in between. CDR1 is SGHRS and CDR2 is YFSETQ in the germline V gene. The CDR3 is made up of 15 amino acids. The CDR3 DNA follows: TGCGCCAGCAGCTGGGGCCCAGGGTTCACCGGGGAGCTGTTTTTT. It codes for CASSWGPGFTGELFF.

The chain joins TRBV2 to TRBJ2-5; perhaps TRBD1 as D (6 bases). The germline V gene encodes CDR1 SNHLY and CDR2 FYNNEI. V lost 7 bases and J lost 5, with 14 bases in between. CDR3 size: 13 residues. CDR3 amino acids: CASNRNREETQYF. CDR3 DNA sequence: TGTGCCAGCAATAGAAACAGGGAGGAGACCCAGTACTTC.